The rows below give T cell receptor beta chains drawn from one sample of a study of TIL therapy for anti-PD-1-resistant metastatic lung cancer. The method was immunoSEQ multiplex PCR; TCRdb's version includes in-frame clones alone and lacks a portion of them. This sample has over 15,000 clones, with about 68% found just once. The sequenced sample was blood, obtained at baseline. These receptors all come from a person between 25 and 79 years old with non-small cell lung cancer. CDR3s include the opening cysteine and the closing phenylalanine or tryptophan. The D gene is left open where the match is weak. For some rows the clone size is stated as once, few or many, or as a class when expanded; others skip it.

j_gene,d_gene,v_gene,len,abundance,CDR3nt,CDR3aa
TRBJ1-4,.,TRBV29-1,14,.,TGCAGCGTTGTTTCGGGCAGGGATGGAGAAAAACTGTTTTTT,CSVVSGRDGEKLFF
TRBJ2-3,.,TRBV6-6,14,few,TGTGCCAGCAGTCTGGACACACGCACAGATACGCAGTATTTT,CASSLDTRTDTQYF
TRBJ1-3,TRBD1,TRBV2,16,few,TGTGCCAGCAGTGAAAACAGGGGGCGTTATGGAAACACCATATATTTT,CASSENRGRYGNTIYF
TRBJ2-7,TRBD2,TRBV4-3,16,once,TGCGCCAGCAGCCAAGATCTAGGTAGCGGGGGCTACGAGCAGTACTTC,CASSQDLGSGGYEQYF
TRBJ1-5,.,TRBV6-4,16,.,TGTGCCAGCACTAAATACTGGTCCAATAGCAATCAGCCCCAGCATTTT,CASTKYWSNSNQPQHF
TRBJ2-3,TRBD2,TRBV7-2,17,.,TGTGCCAGCAGCGGAAGACTAGCGGGGGGTTTCACAGATACGCAGTATTTT,CASSGRLAGGFTDTQYF
TRBJ2-7,.,TRBV27,14,.,TGTGCCAGCAGTACCCTGACAGGTCCCTACGAGCAGTACTTC,CASSTLTGPYEQYF
TRBJ1-2,TRBD1,TRBV6-5,15,.,TGTGCCAGCAGTTCCGGGACAGGGGGTAACTATGGCTGCACCTTC,CASSSGTGGNYGCTF
TRBJ2-7,.,TRBV6-4,15,.,TGTGCCAGCAGTCCTCCCCAGATAGCTCCCTACGAGCAGTACTTC,CASSPPQIAPYEQYF
TRBJ2-1,TRBD1,TRBV5-1,15,.,TGCGCCAGCAGCCCGAGGACAGGGGGGGACAATGAGCAGTTCTTC,CASSPRTGGDNEQFF
TRBJ2-1,.,TRBV9,16,few,TGTGCCAGCAGCGCCCTTGACAGCATCTCCTACAATGAGCAGTTCTTC,CASSALDSISYNEQFF
TRBJ2-1,.,TRBV29-1,12,.,TGCAGCGTTGACCGTCAGGACAATGAGCAGTTCTTC,CSVDRQDNEQFF
TRBJ2-1,TRBD2,TRBV4-2,15,.,TGTGCCAGCAGCCAAGCCCTAGCGGGGGGACATGAGCAGTTCTTC,CASSQALAGGHEQFF
TRBJ2-3,TRBD2,TRBV7-2,16,.,TGTGCCAGCAGCTCGAGGACTAGCGGGGGGATGGATACGCAGTATTTT,CASSSRTSGGMDTQYF
TRBJ1-1,TRBD1,TRBV5-1,16,few,TGCGCCAGCAGCTTGGAGCTCATCGGACAGGGAGGGGAAGCTTTCTTT,CASSLELIGQGGEAFF
TRBJ2-2,.,TRBV5-4,15,.,TGTGCCAGCAGCTACAAAAACCCGAACACCGGGGAGCTGTTTTTT,CASSYKNPNTGELFF
TRBJ2-2,.,TRBV11-2,16,once,TGTGCCAGCAGCCAATGGCGGGACGGAGGCACCGGGGAGCTGTTTTTT,CASSQWRDGGTGELFF
TRBJ2-5,TRBD1,TRBV29-1,14,.,TGCAGCGTTGGGCAGGGGGCGCTAGAAGAGACCCAGTACTTC,CSVGQGALEETQYF
TRBJ2-3,TRBD2,TRBV14,17,.,TGTGCCAGCAGCCACCTTCTAGCGGGGGACTACACAGATACGCAGTATTTT,CASSHLLAGDYTDTQYF
TRBJ2-1,TRBD1,TRBV7-9,19,.,TGTGCCAGCAGCTTAGTGTCGATTGGTACAGGGGGCATTATCAATGAGCAGTTCTTC,CASSLVSIGTGGIINEQFF
TRBJ1-1,.,TRBV7-4,13,few,TGTGCCAGCAGCTTACGGGGTCTCCGGGCAGCTTTCTTT,CASSLRGLRAAFF
TRBJ2-2,TRBD2,TRBV7-2,16,once,TGTGCCAGCAGCCCAGTAGCGGGGGGGAACACCGGGGAGCTGTTTTTT,CASSPVAGGNTGELFF
TRBJ2-4,TRBD1,TRBV5-4,16,few,TGTGCCAGCAGCTTGCGGGACAGCCTAGCCAAAAACATTCAGTACTTC,CASSLRDSLAKNIQYF
TRBJ1-4,TRBD1,TRBV6-1,15,.,TGTGCCAGCAGTCCCACAGGGGGGCCTAATGAAAAACTGTTTTTT,CASSPTGGPNEKLFF
TRBJ1-1,.,TRBV20-1,11,few,TGCAGTGCTAGAGATCCGGGTAGCGCTTTCTTT,CSARDPGSAFF
TRBJ2-3,.,TRBV27,13,once,TGTGCCAGCAGTTATAAAGGGGGGGATACGCAGTATTTT,CASSYKGGDTQYF
TRBJ1-4,.,TRBV7-2,15,.,TGTGCCAGCAGCCAAACCTTGGGGGGCAGTGAAAAACTGTTTTTT,CASSQTLGGSEKLFF
TRBJ1-1,.,TRBV27,16,.,TGTGCCATCCCAAACGGGTGGCGGGTTGGGAACACTGAAGCTTTCTTT,CAIPNGWRVGNTEAFF
TRBJ2-1,TRBD2,TRBV4-1,17,.,TGCGCCAGCAGCCAATTCCAGGGGCGGGGGGCCTACAATGAGCAGTTCTTC,CASSQFQGRGAYNEQFF
TRBJ2-3,TRBD2,TRBV6-4,17,.,TGTGCCAGCAGCGACACGGGAAGCGGGGGCGATGCAGATACGCAGTATTTT,CASSDTGSGGDADTQYF
TRBJ1-4,.,TRBV6-1,13,.,TGTGCCAGCAGTGAACAGGTGACCGGGAAACTGTTTTTT,CASSEQVTGKLFF
TRBJ2-5,.,TRBV19,15,.,TGTGCCAGTAGTATAAAGGGCAGACCCGAAGAGACCCAGTACTTC,CASSIKGRPEETQYF
TRBJ2-3,.,TRBV5-1,14,once,TGCGCCAGCAGCCCCGGGGGAAGCACAGATACGCAGTATTTT,CASSPGGSTDTQYF
TRBJ1-2,.,TRBV15,13,once,TGTGCCACCAGCAGAGATACGGGTAATGGCTACACCTTC,CATSRDTGNGYTF
TRBJ2-2,TRBD2,TRBV2,15,few,TGTGCCAGCAGTGACCTAGCGGGGAACACCGGGGAGCTGTTTTTT,CASSDLAGNTGELFF
TRBJ2-2,.,TRBV11-2,13,.,TGTGCCAGCAGCCACATGGGTCCCGGGGAGCTGTTTTTT,CASSHMGPGELFF
TRBJ2-1,.,TRBV5-1,11,.,TGCGCCAGCACCCCAGGGGGGGAGCAGTTCTTC,CASTPGGEQFF
TRBJ1-2,.,TRBV6-1,15,.,TGTGCCAGCAGTGAAGGGTCGACAGGCCCCTATGGCTACACCTTC,CASSEGSTGPYGYTF
TRBJ2-5,TRBD1,TRBV6-1,15,.,TGTGCCAGCAGGCTAGGGACAGCGATCCAAGAGACCCAGTACTTC,CASRLGTAIQETQYF
TRBJ2-3,.,TRBV29-1,17,.,TGCAGCGTTGAAGTTCCTCTACGAGGTTTCGGCACAGATACGCAGTATTTT,CSVEVPLRGFGTDTQYF